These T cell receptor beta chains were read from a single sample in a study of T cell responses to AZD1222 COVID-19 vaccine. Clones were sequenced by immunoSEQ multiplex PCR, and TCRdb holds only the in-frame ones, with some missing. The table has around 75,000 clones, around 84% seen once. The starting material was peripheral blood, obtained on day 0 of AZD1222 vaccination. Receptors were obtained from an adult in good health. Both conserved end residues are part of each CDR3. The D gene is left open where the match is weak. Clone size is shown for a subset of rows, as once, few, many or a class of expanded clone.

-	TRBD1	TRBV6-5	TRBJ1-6	CASSYGQGDSPLHF	TGTGCCAGCAGTTATGGACAGGGGGACTCACCCCTCCACTTT
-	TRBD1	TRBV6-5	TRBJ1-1	CASKIQGAGTEAFF	TGTGCCAGCAAAATCCAGGGGGCGGGGACTGAAGCTTTCTTT
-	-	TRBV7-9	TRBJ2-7	CASSSRGVLVQYF	TGTGCCAGCAGCTCGAGGGGGGTACTGGTGCAGTACTTC
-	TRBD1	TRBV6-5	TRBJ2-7	CASSLWTGYEQYF	TGTGCCAGCAGCCTCTGGACAGGCTACGAGCAGTACTTC
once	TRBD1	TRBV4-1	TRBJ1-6	CASSRSGQGAENSPLHF	TGCGCCAGCAGCCGGTCTGGACAGGGGGCCGAAAATTCACCCCTCCACTTT
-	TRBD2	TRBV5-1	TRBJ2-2	CASSSGTPLMGLFF	TGCGCCAGCAGTAGCGGGACCCCACTTATGGGGCTGTTTTTT
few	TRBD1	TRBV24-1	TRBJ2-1	CATGTGSRDEQFF	TGTGCCACCGGGACAGGGTCACGTGATGAGCAGTTCTTC
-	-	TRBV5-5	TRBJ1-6	CASSYQGSSPLHF	TGTGCCAGCAGTTACCAGGGTTCTTCACCCCTCCACTTT
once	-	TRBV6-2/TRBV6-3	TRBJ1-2	CASSRRGTDGYTF	TGTGCCAGCAGCCGCAGAGGAACCGATGGCTACACCTTC
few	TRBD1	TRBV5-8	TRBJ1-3	CASSLFGTGSSGNTIYF	TGTGCCAGCAGCTTGTTCGGGACAGGGAGTTCTGGAAACACCATATATTTT
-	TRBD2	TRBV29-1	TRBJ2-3	CSVEVAGGTDTQYF	TGCAGCGTTGAAGTGGCGGGGGGGACAGATACGCAGTATTTT
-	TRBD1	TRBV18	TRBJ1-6	CASSPPSGGENSPLHF	TGTGCCAGCTCACCACCCTCAGGGGGAGAGAATTCACCCCTCCACTTT
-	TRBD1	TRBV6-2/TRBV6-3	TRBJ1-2	CASSRTGPNYGYTF	TGTGCCAGCAGTCGGACAGGGCCCAACTATGGCTACACCTTC
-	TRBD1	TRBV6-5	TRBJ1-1	CASSSSTGDTEAFF	TGTGCCAGCAGTAGCTCTACAGGGGACACTGAAGCTTTCTTT
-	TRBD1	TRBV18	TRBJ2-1	CASSPRTGWNEQFF	TGTGCCAGCTCACCGCGGACAGGGTGGAATGAGCAGTTCTTC
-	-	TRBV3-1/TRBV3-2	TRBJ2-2	CASSLGGPNTGELFF	TGTGCCAGCAGCCTGGGGGGGCCGAACACCGGGGAGCTGTTTTTT
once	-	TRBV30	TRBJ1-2	CAWSATDDGFGGTF	TGTGCCTGGAGTGCGACTGACGACGGATTCGGTGGCACCTTC
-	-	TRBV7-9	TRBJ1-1	CASKGDSPEAFF	TGTGCCAGCAAGGGGGATAGCCCTGAAGCTTTCTTT
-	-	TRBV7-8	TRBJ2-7	CASSLVLLEQYF	TGTGCCAGCAGCCTAGTCCTCCTCGAGCAGTACTTC
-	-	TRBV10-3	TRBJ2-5	CAISESGTQETQYF	TGTGCCATCAGTGAGTCGGGGACACAAGAGACCCAGTACTTC
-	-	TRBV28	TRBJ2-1	CAISVQSGPQYNEQFF	TGTGCCATTAGTGTACAAAGCGGACCCCAGTACAATGAGCAGTTCTTC
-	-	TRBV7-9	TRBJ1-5	CASSPPGEQPQHF	TGTGCCAGCAGTCCCCCAGGGGAACAGCCCCAGCATTTT
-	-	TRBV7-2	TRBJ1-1	CASSFTGQREAFF	TGTGCCAGCAGCTTCACCGGACAGCGTGAAGCTTTCTTT
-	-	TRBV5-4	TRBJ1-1	CASSSDEGTEAFF	TGTGCCAGCAGCTCGGATGAGGGCACTGAAGCTTTCTTT
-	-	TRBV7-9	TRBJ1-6	CASSPEVDSPLHF	TGTGCCAGCAGCCCAGAGGTGGATTCACCCCTCCACTTT
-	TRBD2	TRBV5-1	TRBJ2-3	CASSPGLAGGLDTQYF	TGCGCCAGCAGCCCGGGACTAGCGGGGGGGCTGGATACGCAGTATTTT
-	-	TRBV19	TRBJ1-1	CASSPLGTEAFF	TGTGCCAGTAGCCCTCTAGGGACTGAAGCTTTCTTT
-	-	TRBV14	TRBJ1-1	CASSQAVVTEAFF	TGTGCCAGCAGCCAAGCAGTTGTCACTGAAGCTTTCTTT
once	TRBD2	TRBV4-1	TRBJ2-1	CASSQEPSGTSDLGNEQFF	TGCGCCAGCAGCCAAGAACCAAGCGGGACTAGCGACTTGGGCAATGAGCAGTTCTTC
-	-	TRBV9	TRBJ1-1	CASSEQLNTEAFF	TGTGCCAGCAGCGAACAGCTGAACACTGAAGCTTTCTTT
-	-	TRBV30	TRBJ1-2	CAWGGALYGYTF	TGTGCCTGGGGGGGGGCATTGTATGGCTACACCTTC
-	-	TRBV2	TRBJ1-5	CASSADGRNQPQHF	TGTGCCAGCAGTGCAGATGGCCGCAATCAGCCCCAGCATTTT
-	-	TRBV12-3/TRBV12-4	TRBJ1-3	CASSDRPGNTIYF	TGTGCCAGCAGTGACAGGCCTGGAAACACCATATATTTT
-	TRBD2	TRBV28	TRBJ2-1	CASVAGGRVEQFF	TGTGCCAGCGTAGCGGGGGGCAGGGTTGAGCAGTTCTTC
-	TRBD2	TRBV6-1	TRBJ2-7	CASSAGLAGGSYEQYF	TGTGCCAGCAGTGCCGGACTAGCGGGGGGGTCCTACGAGCAGTACTTC
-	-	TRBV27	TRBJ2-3	CASSLHPRRADTQYF	TGTGCCAGCAGTTTGCACCCCCGCCGGGCAGATACGCAGTATTTT
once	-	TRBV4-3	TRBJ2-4	CASSQGTFGAKNIQYF	TGCGCCAGCAGCCAAGGGACATTCGGAGCCAAAAACATTCAGTACTTC
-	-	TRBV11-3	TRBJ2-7	CASSLGDEYEQYF	TGTGCCAGCAGCTTAGGGGACGAGTACGAGCAGTACTTC
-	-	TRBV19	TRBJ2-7	CASSIRWGAWYEQYF	TGTGCCAGTAGTATCCGGTGGGGGGCTTGGTACGAGCAGTACTTC
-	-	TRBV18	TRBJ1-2	CASSPPRISIYGYTF	TGTGCCAGCTCACCCCCCAGGATTTCCATCTATGGCTACACCTTC
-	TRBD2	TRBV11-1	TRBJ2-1	CASSPGGSGGMDQFF	TGTGCCAGCAGCCCCGGCGGGAGCGGGGGGATGGATCAGTTCTTC
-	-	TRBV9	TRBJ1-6	CASSVSYRESPLHF	TGTGCCAGCAGCGTATCATACAGGGAATCACCCCTCCACTTT
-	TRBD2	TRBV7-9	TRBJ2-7	CASTKSGGLEQYF	TGTGCCAGCACCAAAAGCGGGGGGCTCGAGCAGTACTTC
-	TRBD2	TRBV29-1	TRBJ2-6	CSVAASGGSLSGANVLTF	TGCAGCGTTGCGGCTAGCGGGGGTTCCCTCTCTGGGGCCAACGTCCTGACTTTC
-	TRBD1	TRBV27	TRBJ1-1	CASSLSRGHTEAFF	TGTGCCAGCAGTTTATCGAGGGGGCACACTGAAGCTTTCTTT
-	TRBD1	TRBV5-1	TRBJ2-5	CASSLMYRGYQETQYF	TGCGCCAGCAGCTTGATGTACAGGGGTTACCAAGAGACCCAGTACTTC
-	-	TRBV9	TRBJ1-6	CASSVGGGYSPLHF	TGTGCCAGCAGCGTAGGAGGGGGGTACTCACCCCTCCACTTT
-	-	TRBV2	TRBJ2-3	CASSEGSTWSTDTQYF	TGTGCCAGCAGTGAAGGGTCAACGTGGTCCACAGATACGCAGTATTTT
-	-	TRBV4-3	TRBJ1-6	CASSRLNGERNSPLHF	TGCGCCAGCAGCCGTTTAAACGGAGAGAGGAATTCACCCCTCCACTTT
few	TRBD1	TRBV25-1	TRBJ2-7	CASRGTGIGEQYF	TGTGCCAGCAGAGGGACAGGGATTGGCGAGCAGTACTTC
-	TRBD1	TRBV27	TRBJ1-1	CASSLSGQGGNTEAFF	TGTGCCAGCAGTTTATCGGGACAGGGGGGAAACACTGAAGCTTTCTTT
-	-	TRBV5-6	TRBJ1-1	CASSLGQRAFF	TGTGCCAGCAGCTTGGGACAGAGGGCTTTCTTT
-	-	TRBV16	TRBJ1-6	CASSPPGGSPLHF	TGTGCCAGCAGCCCCCCGGGGGGTTCACCCCTCCACTTT
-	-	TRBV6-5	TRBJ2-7	CASSYSTQGYYEQYF	TGTGCCAGCAGTTACTCGACCCAGGGATACTACGAGCAGTACTTC